One sample yielded the 30 T cell receptor beta chains listed below, sequenced in a study of identical twins. Each CDR3 protein is one row after TCRdb ran MiXCR on the 5' RACE reads. The sample carries 450,000 or so distinct CDR3 sequences, around an eighth recorded once. These sequences were also reported in another study, on yellow fever vaccine responses in identical twins.

The material sequenced was CD4+ T cells sorted from blood. Receptor source: a woman under 30 in good health.

This chain connects TRBV10-1 to TRBJ2-7; tentative D call: TRBD2 (5 bases). There are 14 residues in the CDR3. Germline loops: CDR1 WNHNN, CDR2 SYGVQD (reference sequence). Trimming stripped 3 bases from V and 5 bases from J, with 14 bases between. CDR3 nucleotides: TGCGCCAGCAGTGAATATAACCGGCGGGACGAGCAGTACTTC. Protein product: CASSEYNRRDEQYF.

The chain links TRBV7-9 to TRBJ1-4; 8 bases are shared with TRBD1. Germline CDR1 and CDR2: SEHNR and FQNEAQ (reference sequence). This CDR3 spans 16 amino acids. Losses at the gene ends were 5 bases for V and 7 bases for J; bases not matched to a gene: 12. This CDR3 is CASSPRQRQGSEKLFF. DNA of the CDR3: TGTGCCAGCAGCCCACGACAGAGACAGGGGAGTGAAAAACTGTTTTTT.

The rearrangement uses TRBV7-2 and TRBJ2-7, with TRBD1 matching over 7 bases. The ends lost 6 bases at V and 0 bases at J; junction bases unmatched: 8. Per the germline V gene, CDR1 is SGHTA and CDR2 is FQGNSA. The CDR3 is 15 residues long. The CDR3 loop is CASRPGGKSSYEQYF. CDR3 bases: TGTGCCAGCAGACCAGGGGGAAAGAGCTCCTACGAGCAGTACTTC.

This clonotype was seen at least ten times. This chain uses TRBV7-2 with TRBJ2-5; D gene ambiguous. Trimming took off 2 bases at V and 4 bases at J, with 14 bases between the two ends. This CDR3 comprises 15 residues. Germline CDR1 is SGHTA and CDR2 is FQGNSA. CDR3 bases: TGTGCCAGCAGCTTATCTCGTGGCAGTGCAGAGACCCAGTACTTC. Translating gives CASSLSRGSAETQYF.

A single count supports this clonotype. The chain is built from TRBV2 and TRBJ2-3; 9 bases agree with TRBD2. V trimming: 4 bases; J trimming: 0 bases; junction bases outside the gene matches: 2. This CDR3 has 15 residues. The germline CDR1 and CDR2 sequences are SNHLY and FYNNEI. The CDR3 protein is CASSVAGESTDTQYF. The CDR3 DNA follows: TGTGCCAGCAGTGTAGCGGGGGAAAGCACAGATACGCAGTATTTT.

There are a few counts of this clonotype. The rearrangement joins TRBV7-9 to TRBJ2-5, with 10 bases matching TRBD1. This CDR3 is 15 amino acids long. CDR1 is SEHNR, CDR2 FQNEAQ, per germline (reference sequence). J was trimmed by 3 bases and V by 5 bases; bases with no gene match: 6. The CDR3 nucleotides read TGTGCCAGCAGCCCGCTCGGGACAGGGGAAGAGACCCAGTACTTC. Its translation: CASSPLGTGEETQYF. The full variable domain, its missing parts supplied by reference TRBV7-9 and TRBJ2-5, is DTGVSQNPRHKITKRGQNVTFRCDPISEHNRLYWYRQTLGQGPEFLTYFQNEAQLEKSRLLSDRFSAERPKGSFSTLEIQRTEQGDSAMYLCASSPLGTGEETQYFGPGTRLLVL.

Remarks on this clonotype: This may arise from a read error, as a much more abundant clone is one base away. V and J are TRBV7-2 and TRBJ2-1; D gene unclear. Trimming removed 5 bases from V and 9 bases from J, with 14 bases in between. There are 13 residues in the CDR3. From germline, CDR1 is SGHTA and CDR2 FQGNSA. CDR3 sequence: CASSRASSSEQFF. CDR3 in DNA: TGTGCCAGCAGCAGAGCAAGTTCCAGTGAGCAGTTCTTC.

This clonotype was detected only a few times. The chain combines TRBV5-1 with TRBJ2-7, with 9 bases aligning to TRBD1. The V gene end was trimmed by 1 base and the J gene end by 6 bases; junction bases not matched to a gene: 5. CDR1 is SGHRS and CDR2 is YFSETQ in the germline V gene. This CDR3 has 14 amino acids. CDR3 coding DNA: TGCGCCAGCAGCTTGAAGGACAGGGGAGCCGAGCAGTACTTC. Protein product: CASSLKDRGAEQYF.

This clonotype occurred a few times. V gene TRBV19 combines with J gene TRBJ2-1; 10 bases are a match to TRBD2. J was trimmed by 9 bases and V by 5 bases; bases with no gene match: 4. Germline-derived CDR1 and CDR2 are LNHDA and SQIVND (reference sequence). This CDR3 comprises 13 residues. The CDR3 sequence: CASSSSGRIEQFF. The DNA of the CDR3 is TGTGCCAGTAGTTCTAGCGGGAGAATTGAGCAGTTCTTC. The full variable domain, completed using reference TRBV19 and TRBJ2-1, is DGGITQSPKYLFRKEGQNVTLSCEQNLNHDAMYWYRQDPGQGLRLIYYSQIVNDFQKGDIAEGYSVSREKKESFPLTVTSAQKNPTAFYLCASSSSGRIEQFFGPGTRLTVL.

This clonotype was counted many times. V gene TRBV5-5 combines with J gene TRBJ2-2; tentatively, D is TRBD2 (6 bases). The CDR3 covers 14 residues. V dropped 3 bases and J dropped 3 bases, with 9 bases sitting between them. Per germline, CDR1 SGHKS and CDR2 YYEKEE (reference sequence). The CDR3 nucleotides are TGTGCCAGCAGCTGGGGCGGGGACACCGGGGAGCTGTTTTTT. Its protein product is CASSWGGDTGELFF.

This chain uses TRBV7-6 with TRBJ2-2; 9 bases agree with TRBD1. CDR3 size: 15 residues. In germline, CDR1 is SGHVS, CDR2 FNYEAQ. V shed 8 bases and J 4 bases; nucleotides not matched to a gene: 8. The CDR3 loop reads CASSLGQGPTGELFF. The CDR3 DNA sequence: TGTGCCAGCTCACTGGGACAGGGTCCCACCGGGGAGCTGTTTTTT. The variable domain in full, completed from reference TRBV7-6 and TRBJ2-2, reads GAGVSQSPRYKVTKRGQDVALRCDPISGHVSLYWYRQALGQGPEFLTYFNYEAQQDKSGLPNDRFSAERPEGSISTLTIQRTEQRDSAMYRCASSLGQGPTGELFFGEGSRLTVL.

This rearrangement joins TRBV6-5 to TRBJ2-7; 7 bases are a match to TRBD1. Germline V gives CDR1 MNHEY, CDR2 SVGAGI. The V gene end was trimmed by 0 bases and the J gene end by 4 bases; junction bases not matched to a gene: 12. CDR3 length equals 17 residues. In DNA form, the CDR3 reads TGTGCCAGCAGTTACTCGAACCGGCGACAGGGTGTTTACGAGCAGTACTTC. It yields the protein CASSYSNRRQGVYEQYF.

This clonotype was observed a handful of times. The rearrangement joins TRBV6-1 to TRBJ2-5, with 10 nucleotides matching TRBD2. Germline trimming cut 8 bases from V and 2 bases from J; bases unmatched to any gene: 20. This CDR3 comprises 19 residues. Germline V gene lookup returns CDR1 MNHNS and CDR2 SASEGT. This CDR3 reads CASEGAGTLAGGLQETQYF. In nucleotides, the CDR3 is TGTGCCAGCGAGGGGGCGGGAACCTTAGCGGGGGGCTTACAAGAGACCCAGTACTTC.

This clonotype was found many times. V usage is TRBV7-2 and J usage is TRBJ2-7; a possible D gene is TRBD2 (6 bases). Trimming pared 5 bases from V and 0 bases from J, leaving 14 bases between. The CDR3 sequence is 15 residues long. The germline V gene encodes CDR1 SGHTA and CDR2 FQGNSA. CDR3 in amino acids: CASSRRLETSYEQYF. CDR3 coding DNA: TGTGCCAGCAGCCGAAGACTAGAAACCTCCTACGAGCAGTACTTC.

The chain combines TRBV29-1 with TRBJ2-7; the D is unclear. This CDR3 is 14 amino acids long. Germline CDR1 is SQVTM and CDR2 is ANQGSEA. V was pared by 4 bases and J by 0 bases, with 13 bases between. The CDR3 DNA follows: TGCAGCGTTGTTCGTGGCAGCCGCTCCTACGAGCAGTACTTC. Protein sequence: CSVVRGSRSYEQYF.

This clonotype was detected ten times or more. The chain has TRBV5-1 and TRBJ2-2, with D hard to call. Trimming pared 1 base from V and 4 bases from J, leaving 8 bases between. The CDR3 consists of 14 residues. Germline-derived CDR1 and CDR2 are SGHRS and YFSETQ. As DNA, the CDR3 is TGCGCCAGCAGCTTGATCACCGGCACCGGGGAGCTGTTTTTT. Its translation: CASSLITGTGELFF. Full variable domain (remainder filled in from reference TRBV5-1 and TRBJ2-2): KAGVTQTPRYLIKTRGQQVTLSCSPISGHRSVSWYQQTPGQGLQFLFEYFSETQRNKGNFPGRFSGRQFSNSRSEMNVSTLELGDSALYLCASSLITGTGELFFGEGSRLTVL.

This clonotype was seen repeatedly, ten times or more. The chain links TRBV5-1 to TRBJ2-5; perhaps TRBD1 as D (6 bases). CDR1 is SGHRS and CDR2 is YFSETQ in the germline V gene. V was clipped by 0 bases and J by 4 bases, with 10 bases between them. The CDR3 totals 14 residues. Here the CDR3 DNA reads TGCGCCAGCAGCTTGGAAGGCAGGGGAGAGACCCAGTACTTC. It specifies CASSLEGRGETQYF.

This clonotype was detected only a few times. The chain recombines TRBV7-2 with TRBJ1-1; TRBD1 matches 7 bases. Germline-derived CDR1 and CDR2 are SGHTA and FQGNSA. V was pared by 3 bases and J by 1 base, with 5 bases of the junction left unmatched. The CDR3 loop spans 15 amino acids. CDR3 coding DNA: TGTGCCAGCAGCTTGTATACAGGGGCGAACACTGAAGCTTTCTTT. Amino acid sequence: CASSLYTGANTEAFF. The variable domain in full, with the rest retrieved from reference TRBV7-2 and TRBJ1-1, is GAGVSQSPSNKVTEKGKDVELRCDPISGHTALYWYRQSLGQGLEFLIYFQGNSAPDKSGLPSDRFSAERTGGSVSTLTIQRTQQEDSAVYLCASSLYTGANTEAFFGQGTRLTVV.

The table lists this clonotype with many counts. The chain recombines TRBV20-1 with TRBJ1-1; D ambiguous. CDR1 and CDR2 from the germline V gene are DFQATT and SNEGSKA (reference sequence). V shed 1 base and J shed 2 bases, with 5 bases lying between them. CDR3 length: 12 residues. The chain's CDR3 is CSARVSNTEAFF. As DNA, the CDR3 is TGCAGTGCTAGAGTTTCTAACACTGAAGCTTTCTTT.

The table lists this clonotype with a few counts. This rearrangement joins TRBV2 to TRBJ2-1; 7 nucleotides align to TRBD2. J lost 6 bases, V lost 7 bases, and 12 bases had no gene match. The CDR3 is 15 residues long. The V gene's germline CDR1 is SNHLY and CDR2 FYNNEI. The CDR3 loop is CASKVDGGLFNEQFF. CDR3 DNA sequence: TGTGCCAGCAAGGTGGATGGGGGACTATTCAATGAGCAGTTCTTC.

This clonotype was observed a handful of times. This sequence joins TRBV7-3 and TRBJ2-5; D may be TRBD1 or TRBD2 (6 bases each). CDR3 size: 12 residues. Germline values: CDR1 SGHTA, CDR2 FQGTGA. V gave up 6 bases and J gave up 9 bases, with 14 bases separating them. CDR3 bases: TGTGCCAGCAGTCACGAGGGGGGTTCCCAGTACTTC. Translating it yields CASSHEGGSQYF.

The chain has TRBV27 and TRBJ1-2, with 9 bases that match TRBD1. This CDR3 has 14 residues. The germline V gene encodes CDR1 MNHEY and CDR2 SMNVEV (reference sequence). The V and J ends lost 6 bases and 0 bases, in that order; junction bases with no gene match: 2. In nucleotides, the CDR3 is TGTGCCAGCAGGACAGGGGGTCCTAACTATGGCTACACCTTC. Its translation: CASRTGGPNYGYTF.

This clonotype was seen only a few times. This chain joins TRBV4-2 and TRBJ1-5, with a possible D match to TRBD1 (6 bases). Germline values: CDR1 LGHNA, CDR2 YNFKEQ. The length of the CDR3 is 18 residues. Trimming cost V 0 bases and J 0 bases, with 15 bases left between them. This CDR3 is CASSQDTGSGASNQPQHF. CDR3 DNA: TGTGCCAGCAGCCAAGATACCGGGTCGGGGGCTAGCAATCAGCCCCAGCATTTT.

This clonotype was detected only a few times. The chain is built from TRBV4-2 and TRBJ2-2; TRBD2 matches 8 bases. V lost 3 bases and J lost 3; bases outside the gene matches: 3. The CDR3 covers 15 residues. Germline-derived CDR1 and CDR2 are LGHNA and YNFKEQ. The CDR3 sequence: CASSHLRGDTGELFF. Written as DNA, the CDR3 is TGTGCCAGCAGCCATTTGCGGGGGGACACCGGGGAGCTGTTTTTT.

The table lists this clonotype with a few counts. V usage is TRBV2 and J usage is TRBJ2-6; no firm D call. The CDR3 runs 15 residues. V lost 3 bases and J 1 base, leaving 7 bases between the germline ends. Germline values: CDR1 SNHLY, CDR2 FYNNEI. The CDR3 loop is CASSDRQSGANVLTF. As DNA, the CDR3 is TGTGCCAGCAGTGACAGGCAATCTGGGGCCAACGTCCTGACTTTC.

The V and J genes are TRBV2 and TRBJ2-5, with TRBD1 as a possible D gene (7 bases). CDR1 is SNHLY and CDR2 is FYNNEI in the germline V gene. Trimming pared 6 bases from V and 7 bases from J, leaving 21 bases between. This CDR3 has 15 residues. CDR3 residues: CASRPGLPQGGTQYF. Written as DNA, the CDR3 is TGTGCCAGCAGACCCGGACTGCCCCAGGGGGGGACCCAGTACTTC.

This clonotype was seen repeatedly, ten times or more. The chain recombines TRBV11-2 with TRBJ2-2, with TRBD2 matching over 7 bases. The junction had 8 bases not matched to a gene; V was cut back by 6 bases and J by 1 base. The CDR3 is made up of 16 amino acids. Germline V gene lookup returns CDR1 SGHAT and CDR2 FQNNGV. CDR3: CASRPLGGGNTGELFF. The CDR3 DNA is TGTGCCAGCAGACCGTTGGGGGGGGGGAACACCGGGGAGCTGTTTTTT.

This clonotype came up a few times. The chain joins TRBV2 to TRBJ1-1; tentative D call: TRBD1 (5 bases). The CDR3 spans 12 residues. Deletions cut 4 bases from V and 10 bases from J, with 13 bases between. CDR1 and CDR2 (germline): SNHLY, FYNNEI. The CDR3 region has the DNA TGTGCCAGCAGTGTCAAGGGGAGTGGAGCTTTCTTT. Translating it yields CASSVKGSGAFF.

This clonotype was counted only a few times. The CDR3: CSSGTRGPTDTQYF. CDR3 sequence (DNA): TGCAGTTCCGGGACTAGAGGTCCCACAGATACGCAGTATTTT. The genes are TRBV20-1 and TRBJ2-3, with 8 bases fitting TRBD2. Germline loops: CDR1 DFQATT, CDR2 SNEGSKA (reference sequence). Trimming at V came to 8 bases and at J to 2 bases, leaving 9 bases not matched to a gene. The CDR3 sequence is 14 residues long.

This clonotype was detected only a few times. V and J are TRBV24-1 and TRBJ2-5, with 10 bases lining up with TRBD1. From germline, CDR1 is KGHDR and CDR2 SFDVKD. There are 15 residues in the CDR3. With V trimmed by 4 bases and J by 5 bases, 6 bases remained unmatched. CDR3 loop: CATSEAGTGDETQYF. Here the CDR3 DNA reads TGTGCCACCAGTGAGGCCGGGACAGGGGACGAGACCCAGTACTTC.